These 8 T cell receptor beta chains share one sample of origin, sequenced in a study of blood T cell repertoires in COVID-19 (dated by TCRdb to 2018 to 2021). The library was generated by the immunoSEQ multiplex PCR assay. In its TCRdb copy, this immuneACCESS table keeps in-frame sequences only and misses some clones. Where compared with another copy, unresolved V genes explain less than half of these, and the others have no known cause. Within this sample are some 150,000 clones, with approximately 87% of them counted one time only. More than 40% of the sample rests with the top ten. The specimen sequenced was peripheral blood. These receptors originate from a human donor in a cohort sampled during active COVID-19.

This chain links TRBV19 with TRBJ2-1, with D unresolved. V gave up 9 bases and J gave up 8 bases, with 11 bases separating them. This CDR3 comprises 11 residues. Germline V gene lookup returns CDR1 LNHDA and CDR2 SQIVND (reference sequence). The CDR3 DNA reads as TGTGCCAGCTCTTCGTTTCATGAGCAGTTCTTC. Its translation: CASSSFHEQFF.

This clone has only a few counts. The genes are TRBV5-1 and TRBJ2-1; perhaps TRBD2 as D (6 bases). Germline-derived CDR1 and CDR2 are SGHRS and YFSETQ. V was shortened by 4 bases and J by 2 bases, with 13 bases between the two germline ends. The CDR3 totals 15 residues. The CDR3 coding sequence is TGCGCCAGCAGCACGGAGGGCGGGGCCTACAATGAGCAGTTCTTC. Translation gives CASSTEGGAYNEQFF. The full variable domain, completed using reference TRBV5-1 and TRBJ2-1, is KAGVTQTPRYLIKTRGQQVTLSCSPISGHRSVSWYQQTPGQGLQFLFEYFSETQRNKGNFPGRFSGRQFSNSRSEMNVSTLELGDSALYLCASSTEGGAYNEQFFGPGTRLTVL.

V is TRBV18 and J is TRBJ2-3, with TRBD2 as a possible D gene (5 bases). Trimming cost V 4 bases and J 0 bases, with 11 bases left between them. Per the germline V gene, CDR1 is KGHSH and CDR2 is LQKENI. The CDR3 is 15 amino acids. In DNA form, the CDR3 reads TGTGCCAGCTCACAAGCGGCACCTAGCACAGATACGCAGTATTTT. Encoded protein: CASSQAAPSTDTQYF.

V is TRBV13 and J is TRBJ2-3; TRBD2 is a possible D gene (6 bases). Germline V gene lookup returns CDR1 PRHDT and CDR2 FYEKMQ (reference sequence). V lost 0 bases to trimming and J lost 1 base, with 11 bases between them. The CDR3 contains 16 residues. The CDR3: CASSLGSSERTDTQYF. CDR3 coding DNA: TGTGCCAGCAGCTTAGGGTCTAGCGAGCGCACAGATACGCAGTATTTT.

The chain employs TRBV11-2 and TRBJ2-3; tentative D call: TRBD1 (7 bases). Deletions cut 3 bases from V and 2 bases from J, with 21 bases between. From germline, CDR1 is SGHAT and CDR2 FQNNGV. The CDR3 sequence is 18 residues long. As DNA, the CDR3 is TGTGCCAGCAGCTTTACGGGACTTAGTGACAGGGTCACAGATACGCAGTATTTT. It is translated as CASSFTGLSDRVTDTQYF. The complete variable domain, with remaining parts taken from reference TRBV11-2 and TRBJ2-3, reads EAGVAQSPRYKIIEKRQSVAFWCNPISGHATLYWYQQILGQGPKLLIQFQNNGVVDDSQLPKDRFSAERLKGVDSTLKIQPAKLEDSAVYLCASSFTGLSDRVTDTQYFGPGTRLTVL.

This chain uses TRBV5-1 with TRBJ2-2; a weak D match, TRBD1 (6 bases). Trimming took off 2 bases at V and 6 bases at J, with 11 bases between the two ends. The length of the CDR3 is 14 residues. CDR1 is SGHRS and CDR2 is YFSETQ in the germline V gene. CDR3 nucleotide sequence: TGCGCCAGCAGCTTTTCAGGGGTTCCCGGGGAGCTGTTTTTT. It encodes CASSFSGVPGELFF. The complete variable domain, with remaining parts taken from reference TRBV5-1 and TRBJ2-2, reads KAGVTQTPRYLIKTRGQQVTLSCSPISGHRSVSWYQQTPGQGLQFLFEYFSETQRNKGNFPGRFSGRQFSNSRSEMNVSTLELGDSALYLCASSFSGVPGELFFGEGSRLTVL.

The V gene is TRBV28, the J gene TRBJ1-5; D unclear. This CDR3 spans 14 amino acids. Trimming took off 11 bases at V and 0 bases at J, with 14 bases between the two ends. Germline assignment: CDR1 MDHEN and CDR2 SYDVKM. The chain's CDR3 is CAGSSVHSNQPQHF. CDR3 in DNA: TGTGCCGGGTCCAGCGTGCATAGCAATCAGCCCCAGCATTTT.

The rearrangement uses TRBV6-6 and TRBJ1-3; 8 bases match TRBD1. Germline assignment: CDR1 MNHNY and CDR2 SVGAGI (reference sequence). The CDR3 sequence is 15 residues long. The V gene end was trimmed by 2 bases and the J gene end by 6 bases; junction bases not matched to a gene: 6. CDR3 nucleotides: TGTGCCAGCAGTTACCCCGACAGGGGAGAAAACACCATATATTTT. Its translation: CASSYPDRGENTIYF.